This T cell receptor (beta chain) derives from a study of OX40 agonist ivuxolimab in advanced cancers. V lost 2 bases and J lost 1, with 8 bases in between. Germline loops: CDR1 SNHLY, CDR2 FYNNEI. The CDR3 is 15 residues long. Sequencing was performed with immunoSEQ multiplex PCR; in TCRdb, only in-frame clones are kept and a portion is missing. Found here are roughly 86,000 clones, approximately 90% of them singletons; the top ten hold roughly 1.1%. V gene TRBV2 combines with J gene TRBJ2-2; the D is unclear. The source material was CD4+ or CD8+ T cells sorted from blood, sampled in a trial of the OX40 agonist ivuxolimab. This sequence originates from an adult with an advanced solid tumor such as melanoma, head and neck, liver or kidney cancer. CDR3 residues: CASSELVVNTGELFF. CDR3 sequence (DNA): TGTGCCAGCAGTGAACTGGTGGTGAACACCGGGGAGCTGTTTTTT.